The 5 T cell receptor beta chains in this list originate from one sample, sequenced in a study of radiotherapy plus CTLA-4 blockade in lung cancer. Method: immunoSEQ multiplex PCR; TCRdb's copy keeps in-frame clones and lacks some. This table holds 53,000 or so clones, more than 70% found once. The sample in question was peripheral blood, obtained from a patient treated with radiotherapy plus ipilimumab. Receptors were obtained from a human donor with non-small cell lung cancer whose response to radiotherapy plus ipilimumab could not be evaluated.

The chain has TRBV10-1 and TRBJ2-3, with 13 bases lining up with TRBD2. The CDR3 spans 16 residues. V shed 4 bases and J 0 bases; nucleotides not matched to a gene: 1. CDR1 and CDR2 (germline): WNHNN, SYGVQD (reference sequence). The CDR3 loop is CASSATSGGSTDTQYF. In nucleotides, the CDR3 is TGCGCCAGCAGTGCGACTAGCGGGGGGAGCACAGATACGCAGTATTTT.

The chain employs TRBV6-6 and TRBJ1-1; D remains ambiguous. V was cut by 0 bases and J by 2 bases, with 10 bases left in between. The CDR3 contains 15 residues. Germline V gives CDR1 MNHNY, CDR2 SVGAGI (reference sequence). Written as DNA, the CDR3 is TGTGCCAGCAGTTACTCCAGCGGGCCCAACACTGAAGCTTTCTTT. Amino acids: CASSYSSGPNTEAFF.

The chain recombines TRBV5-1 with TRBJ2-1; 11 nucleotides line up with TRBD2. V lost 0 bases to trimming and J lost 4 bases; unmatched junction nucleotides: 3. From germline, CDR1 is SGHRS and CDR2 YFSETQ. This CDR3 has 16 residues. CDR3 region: CASSLVASGRYNEQFF. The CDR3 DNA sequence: TGCGCCAGCAGCTTGGTAGCTAGCGGGAGGTACAATGAGCAGTTCTTC.

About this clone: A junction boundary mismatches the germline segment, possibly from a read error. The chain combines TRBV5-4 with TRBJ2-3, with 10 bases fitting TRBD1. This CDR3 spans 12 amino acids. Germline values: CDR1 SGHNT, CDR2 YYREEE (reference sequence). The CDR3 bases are TGTGCCAGCAGCTCGGGGACAGGGGAGGAGCTTTTT. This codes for CASSSGTGEELF.

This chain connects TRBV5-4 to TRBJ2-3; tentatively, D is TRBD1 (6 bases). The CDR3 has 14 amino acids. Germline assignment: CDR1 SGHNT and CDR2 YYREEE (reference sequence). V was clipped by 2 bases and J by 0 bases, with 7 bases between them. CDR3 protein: CASSLGGSTDTQYF. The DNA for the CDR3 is TGTGCCAGCAGCTTAGGGGGAAGCACAGATACGCAGTATTTT. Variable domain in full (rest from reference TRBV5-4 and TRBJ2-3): ETGVTQSPTHLIKTRGQQVTLRCSSQSGHNTVSWYQQALGQGPQFIFQYYREEENGRGNFPPRFSGLQFPNYSSELNVNALELDDSALYLCASSLGGSTDTQYFGPGTRLTVL.